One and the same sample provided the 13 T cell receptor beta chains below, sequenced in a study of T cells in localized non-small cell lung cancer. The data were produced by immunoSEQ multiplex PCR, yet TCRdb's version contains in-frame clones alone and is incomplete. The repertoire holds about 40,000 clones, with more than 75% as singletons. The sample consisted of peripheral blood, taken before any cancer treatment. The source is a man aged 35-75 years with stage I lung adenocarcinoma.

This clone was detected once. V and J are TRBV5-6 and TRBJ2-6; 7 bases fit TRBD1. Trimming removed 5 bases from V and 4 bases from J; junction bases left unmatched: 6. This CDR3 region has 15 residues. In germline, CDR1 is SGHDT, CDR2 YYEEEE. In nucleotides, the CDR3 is TGTGCCAGCAGACCTACAGGGGCCGGGGCCAACGTCCTGACTTTC. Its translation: CASRPTGAGANVLTF.

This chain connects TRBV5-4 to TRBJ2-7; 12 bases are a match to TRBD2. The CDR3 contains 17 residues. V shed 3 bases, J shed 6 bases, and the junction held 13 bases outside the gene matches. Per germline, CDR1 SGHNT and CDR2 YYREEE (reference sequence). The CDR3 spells CASSSALSSGRAPEQYF. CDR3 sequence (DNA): TGTGCCAGCAGCTCCGCCCTATCTAGCGGGAGGGCCCCCGAGCAGTACTTC.

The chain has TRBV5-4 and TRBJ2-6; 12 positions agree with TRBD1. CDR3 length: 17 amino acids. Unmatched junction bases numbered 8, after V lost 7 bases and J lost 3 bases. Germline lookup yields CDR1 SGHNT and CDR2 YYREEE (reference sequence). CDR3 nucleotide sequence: TGTGCCAGCTATCGGGACAGGGGGCAAAGTGGGGCCAACGTCCTGACTTTC. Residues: CASYRDRGQSGANVLTF.

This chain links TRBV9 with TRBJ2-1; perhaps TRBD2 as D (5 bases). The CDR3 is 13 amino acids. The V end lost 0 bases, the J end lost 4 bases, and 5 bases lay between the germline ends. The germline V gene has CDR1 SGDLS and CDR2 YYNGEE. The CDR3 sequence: CASSVGEYNEQFF. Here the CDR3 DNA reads TGTGCCAGCAGCGTAGGGGAGTACAATGAGCAGTTCTTC.

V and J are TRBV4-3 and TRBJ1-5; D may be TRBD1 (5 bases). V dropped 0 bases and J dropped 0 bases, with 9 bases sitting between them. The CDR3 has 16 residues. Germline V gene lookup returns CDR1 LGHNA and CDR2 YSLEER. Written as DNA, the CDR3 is TGCGCCAGCAGCCAAGACCCCAGGGCTAGCAATCAGCCCCAGCATTTT. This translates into CASSQDPRASNQPQHF.

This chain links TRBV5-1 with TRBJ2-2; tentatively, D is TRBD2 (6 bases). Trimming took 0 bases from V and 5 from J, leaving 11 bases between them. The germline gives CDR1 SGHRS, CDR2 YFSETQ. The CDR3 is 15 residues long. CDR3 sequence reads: CASSLGDSWTGELFF. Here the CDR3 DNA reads TGCGCCAGCAGCTTGGGGGACTCTTGGACCGGGGAGCTGTTTTTT. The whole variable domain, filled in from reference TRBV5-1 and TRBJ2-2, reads KAGVTQTPRYLIKTRGQQVTLSCSPISGHRSVSWYQQTPGQGLQFLFEYFSETQRNKGNFPGRFSGRQFSNSRSEMNVSTLELGDSALYLCASSLGDSWTGELFFGEGSRLTVL.

The CDR3 protein is CAWSALPGGSNQPQHF. In nucleotides, the CDR3 is TGTGCCTGGAGTGCCCTCCCAGGGGGAAGCAATCAGCCCCAGCATTTT. The chain couples TRBV30 to TRBJ1-5, with 7 bases identical to TRBD1. The CDR3 is 16 amino acids. CDR1 and CDR2 (germline): GTSNPN, SVGIG (reference sequence). The V and J ends lost 1 base and 1 base, in that order; junction bases with no gene match: 7.

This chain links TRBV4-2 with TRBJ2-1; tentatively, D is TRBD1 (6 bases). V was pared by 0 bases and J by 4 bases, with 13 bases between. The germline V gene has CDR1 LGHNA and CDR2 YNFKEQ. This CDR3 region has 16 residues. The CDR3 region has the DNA TGTGCCAGCAGCCAAGATCAGGGGAGCGTATACAATGAGCAGTTCTTC. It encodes CASSQDQGSVYNEQFF.

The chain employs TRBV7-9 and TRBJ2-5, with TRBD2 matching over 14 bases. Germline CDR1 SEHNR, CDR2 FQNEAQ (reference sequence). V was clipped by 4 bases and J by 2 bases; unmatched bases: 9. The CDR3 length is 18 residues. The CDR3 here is CASSSGTSGRGGQETQYF. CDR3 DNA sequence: TGTGCCAGCAGCTCGGGGACTAGCGGGAGAGGAGGGCAAGAGACCCAGTACTTC. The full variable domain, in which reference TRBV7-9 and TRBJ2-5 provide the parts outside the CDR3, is DTGVSQNPRHKITKRGQNVTFRCDPISEHNRLYWYRQTLGQGPEFLTYFQNEAQLEKSRLLSDRFSAERPKGSFSTLEIQRTEQGDSAMYLCASSSGTSGRGGQETQYFGPGTRLLVL.

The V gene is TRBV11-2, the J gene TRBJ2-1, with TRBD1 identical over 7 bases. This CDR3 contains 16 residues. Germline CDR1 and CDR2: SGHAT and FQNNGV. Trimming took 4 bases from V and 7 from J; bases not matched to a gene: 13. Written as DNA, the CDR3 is TGTGCCAGCAGCTCAGAGGGGGCCAAAAGACGAAATGAGCAGTTCTTC. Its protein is CASSSEGAKRRNEQFF.

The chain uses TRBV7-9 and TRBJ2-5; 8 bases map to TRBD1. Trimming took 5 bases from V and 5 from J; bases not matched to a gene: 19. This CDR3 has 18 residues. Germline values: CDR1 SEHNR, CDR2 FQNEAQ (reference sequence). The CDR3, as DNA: TGTGCCAGCAGCCCGCGGACAGGGTATACTGGCAGTCGGGAGACCCAGTACTTC. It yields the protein CASSPRTGYTGSRETQYF.

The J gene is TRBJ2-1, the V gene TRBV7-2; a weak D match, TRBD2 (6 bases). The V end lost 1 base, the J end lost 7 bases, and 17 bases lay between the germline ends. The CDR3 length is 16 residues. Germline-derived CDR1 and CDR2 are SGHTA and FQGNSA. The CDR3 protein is CASSLDVAAGENEQFF. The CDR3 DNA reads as TGTGCCAGCAGCTTAGATGTAGCGGCCGGGGAGAATGAGCAGTTCTTC.

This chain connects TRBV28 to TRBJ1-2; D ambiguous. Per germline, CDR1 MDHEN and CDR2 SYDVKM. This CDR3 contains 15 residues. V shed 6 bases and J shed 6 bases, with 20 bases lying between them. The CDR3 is CASSRSTVLTHGYTF. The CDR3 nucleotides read TGTGCCAGCAGCCGGTCAACAGTCCTCACCCATGGCTACACCTTC.